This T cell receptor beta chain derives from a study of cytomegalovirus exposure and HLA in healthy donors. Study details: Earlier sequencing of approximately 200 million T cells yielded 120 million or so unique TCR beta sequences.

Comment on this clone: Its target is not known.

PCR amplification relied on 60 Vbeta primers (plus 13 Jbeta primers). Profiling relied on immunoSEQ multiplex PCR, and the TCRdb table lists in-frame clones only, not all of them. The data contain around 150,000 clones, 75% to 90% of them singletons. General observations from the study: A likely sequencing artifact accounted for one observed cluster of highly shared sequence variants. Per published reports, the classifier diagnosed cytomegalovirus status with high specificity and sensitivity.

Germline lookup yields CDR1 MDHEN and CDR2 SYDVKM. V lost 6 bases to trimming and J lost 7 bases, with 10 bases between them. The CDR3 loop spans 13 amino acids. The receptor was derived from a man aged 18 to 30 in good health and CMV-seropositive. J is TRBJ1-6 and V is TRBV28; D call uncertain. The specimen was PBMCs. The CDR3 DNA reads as TGTGCCAGCAGCGGACGGGGAAATTCACCCCTCCACTTT. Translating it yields CASSGRGNSPLHF. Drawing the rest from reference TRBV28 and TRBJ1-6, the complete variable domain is DVKVTQSSRYLVKRTGEKVFLECVQDMDHENMFWYRQDPGLGLRLIYFSYDVKMKEKGDIPEGYSVSREKKERFSLILESASTNQTSMYLCASSGRGNSPLHFGNGTRLTVT.